This T cell receptor beta chain was documented in a study of response to subunit inactivated influenza vaccine. Study-wide results and limits: New T cells are recruited in small numbers by each seasonal influenza vaccination, according to the authors' suggestion.

TCRdb independently ran MiXCR on the RT-PCR reads; one entry per CDR3 protein. The sample yields a few hundred thousand distinct CDR3 sequences, just over 20% seen once. As concerns this clonotype: The antigen is not known.

This sequence was found in a man between 50 and 75 years old who received an inactivated influenza vaccine. The source was PBMCs from blood, collected less than 22 months after vaccination.

CDR3 region: CASSTFRDRETKNIQYF. The CDR3 DNA reads TGTGCCAGCAGTACCTTCCGGGACAGGGAAACCAAAAACATTCAGTACTTC. The chain combines TRBV28 with TRBJ2-4, with TRBD1 matching 9 bases. V trimming: 5 bases; J trimming: 2 bases; junction bases outside the gene matches: 10. In germline, CDR1 is MDHEN, CDR2 SYDVKM. CDR3 length equals 17 residues.